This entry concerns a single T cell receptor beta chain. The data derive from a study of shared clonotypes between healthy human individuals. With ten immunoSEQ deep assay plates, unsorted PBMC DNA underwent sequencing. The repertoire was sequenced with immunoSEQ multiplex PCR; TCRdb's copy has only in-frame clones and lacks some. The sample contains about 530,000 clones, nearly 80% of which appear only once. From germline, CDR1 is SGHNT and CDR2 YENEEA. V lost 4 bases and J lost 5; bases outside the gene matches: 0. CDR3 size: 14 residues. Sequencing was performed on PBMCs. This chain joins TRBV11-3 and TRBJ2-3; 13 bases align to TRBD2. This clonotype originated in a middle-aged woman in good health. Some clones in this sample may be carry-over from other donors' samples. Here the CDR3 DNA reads TGTGCCAGCAGCTGGACTAGCGGGAGAGATACGCAGTATTTT. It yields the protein CASSWTSGRDTQYF.